This TCR beta chain comes out of a study of blood T cell repertoires in COVID-19 (dated by TCRdb to 2020 to 2021). In terms of the full investigation: Samples from collaborators originated in the United States, Italy and Spain and spanned both the acute and convalescent phases of COVID-19. The prospective study material was composed of cDNA or gDNA derived from T cells, B-cell-depleted T cells, or PBMCs. Deeply sampled blood TCRbeta repertoires from subjects exposed to, actively infected with, or recovered from COVID-19 were included in the dataset. The repertoires were released in a freely available public database meant as a resource for research on the immune response to SARS-CoV-2. The samples were drawn from two sources: the first 160 participants of the ongoing ImmuneRACE study, and fewer than 1,500 subjects contributed by 6 global collaborators. The sample metadata nearly always contained a de-identified subject ID, COVID-19 status, age in years and sex. HLA class I and class II types, where available, came from metadata supplied by the sample provider rather than from assay-based typing. Overall study outcomes, separate from this receptor: The quantity of clinical and demographic metadata differed by source and by participant and was supplied without curation.

A word on this clone: Its antigen specificity is not known. The record has no base qualities; no much larger clone is one base away.

The immunoSEQ Assay, a bias-controlled multiplex PCR, was used to amplify TCRbeta CDR3 regions from genomic DNA. For the original study's pipeline: Within the assay, amplification of reference gene primers was used to estimate how many nucleated cells each sample contained. Sequence reads were collapsed and filtered to measure the absolute abundance of every unique TCRbeta CDR3 rearrangement. For each sample, productive Simpson clonality was calculated as the square root of Simpson's diversity index over productive rearrangements. TCRdb re-hosts the immuneACCESS table, in-frame sequences only. Its copies lack some clones; in the studies checked, an unresolved V gene accounts for under half of them, and the cause for the rest is not known. That table gives V, J and clone size, and the DNA gave D and trimming. Recorded for this sample are roughly 340,000 clones; roughly 90% of them occurred a single time. The top ten constitute 3% of the sample.

From its cysteine to its phenylalanine, the CDR3 spans 18 amino acids. This entry keeps only the CDR3 DNA: 54 bases, framed from base 1. The germline V gene yields SGHTA for CDR1 and FQGNSA for CDR2. Trimming costs V 3 bases and J 0 bases, and their ends lie 18 bases apart. In Seattle, one collaborating source enrolled patients while the infection was active and tracked those patients longitudinally over the course of disease. Whole blood was collected in K2EDTA tubes by collaborating institutions according to the institutions' own protocols. For TCRbeta analysis, collaborators shipped samples as frozen whole blood, isolated PBMCs, or DNA extracted from either of those sample types.

The chain is encoded by TRBV7-2 joined to TRBJ1-5, with the D gene uncertain. This sequence was found in a young woman with COVID-19, enrolled during active disease. Sequencing used peripheral blood. The DNA sequence reads TGTGCCAGCAGCTTCGGGAACCCTTACCTAGATAGCAATCAGCCCCAGCATTTT. This translates into CASSFGNPYLDSNQPQHF.